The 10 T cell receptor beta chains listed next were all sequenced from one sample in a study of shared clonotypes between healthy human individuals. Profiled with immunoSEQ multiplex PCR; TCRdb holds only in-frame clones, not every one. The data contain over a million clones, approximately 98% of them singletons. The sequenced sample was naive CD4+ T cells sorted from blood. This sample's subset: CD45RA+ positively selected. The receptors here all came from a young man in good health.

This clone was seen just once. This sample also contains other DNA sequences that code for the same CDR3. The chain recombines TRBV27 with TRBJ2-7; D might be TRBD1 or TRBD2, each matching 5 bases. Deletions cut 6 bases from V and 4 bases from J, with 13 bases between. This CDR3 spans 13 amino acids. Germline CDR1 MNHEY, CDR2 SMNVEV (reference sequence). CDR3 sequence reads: CASRGTGQYEQYF. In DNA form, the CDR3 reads TGTGCCAGCAGGGGGACGGGCCAGTACGAGCAGTACTTC.

As DNA, the CDR3 is TGTGCCTGGAATGGTTTCTCTGGAAACACCATATATTTT. Amino acids: CAWNGFSGNTIYF. The chain combines TRBV30 with TRBJ1-3; D unresolved. The CDR3 has 13 amino acids. CDR1 GTSNPN and CDR2 SVGIG come from the germline V gene (reference sequence). Trimming shortened V by 4 bases and J by 0 bases, and 7 bases separated the two germline ends. Supplemented by reference TRBV30 and TRBJ1-3, the full variable domain reads SQTIHQWPATLVQPVGSPLSLECTVEGTSNPNLYWYRQAAGRGLQLLFYSVGIGQISSEVPQNLSASRPQDRQFILSSKKLLLSDSGFYLCAWNGFSGNTIYFGEGSWLTVV.

CDR3 bases: TGTGCCACCCGGCCACAGGGCTCTGGAAACACCATATATTTT. As protein: CATRPQGSGNTIYF. The chain joins TRBV15 to TRBJ1-3, with a possible D match to TRBD1 (6 bases). The CDR3 is 14 residues long. V lost 8 bases, J lost 0 bases, and 11 bases lay in between. The germline V gene encodes CDR1 LNHNV and CDR2 YYDKDF (reference sequence).

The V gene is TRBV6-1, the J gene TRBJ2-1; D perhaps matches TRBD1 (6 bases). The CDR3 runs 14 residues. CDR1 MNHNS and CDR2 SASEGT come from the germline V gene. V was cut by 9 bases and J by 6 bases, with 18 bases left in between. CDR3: CASSSNWGPNEQFF. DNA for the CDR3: TGTGCCAGTTCTAGTAACTGGGGGCCCAATGAGCAGTTCTTC.

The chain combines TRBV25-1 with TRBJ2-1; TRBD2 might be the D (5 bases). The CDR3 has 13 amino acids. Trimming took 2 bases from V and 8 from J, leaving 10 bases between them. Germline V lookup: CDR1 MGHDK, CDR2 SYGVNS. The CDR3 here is CASSEGGRHEQFF. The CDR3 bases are TGTGCCAGCAGTGAAGGCGGGCGTCATGAGCAGTTCTTC.

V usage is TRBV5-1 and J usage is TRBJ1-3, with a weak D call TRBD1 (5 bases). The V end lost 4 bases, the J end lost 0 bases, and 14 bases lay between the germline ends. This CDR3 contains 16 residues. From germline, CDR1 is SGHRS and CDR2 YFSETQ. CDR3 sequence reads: CASSRSPGSSGNTIYF. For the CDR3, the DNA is TGCGCCAGCAGCAGGAGTCCAGGGTCCTCTGGAAACACCATATATTTT.

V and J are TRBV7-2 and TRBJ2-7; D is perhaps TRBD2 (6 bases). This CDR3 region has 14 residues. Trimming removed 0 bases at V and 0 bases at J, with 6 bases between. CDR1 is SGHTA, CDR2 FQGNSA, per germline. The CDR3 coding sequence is TGTGCCAGCAGCTTAGCGACTAGCTCCTACGAGCAGTACTTC. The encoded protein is CASSLATSSYEQYF.

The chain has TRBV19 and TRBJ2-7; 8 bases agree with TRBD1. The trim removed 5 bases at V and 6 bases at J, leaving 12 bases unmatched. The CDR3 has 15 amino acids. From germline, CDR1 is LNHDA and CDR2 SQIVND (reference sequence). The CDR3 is CASSHTGTGLTEQYF. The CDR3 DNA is TGTGCCAGTAGTCACACCGGGACAGGTTTGACCGAGCAGTACTTC.

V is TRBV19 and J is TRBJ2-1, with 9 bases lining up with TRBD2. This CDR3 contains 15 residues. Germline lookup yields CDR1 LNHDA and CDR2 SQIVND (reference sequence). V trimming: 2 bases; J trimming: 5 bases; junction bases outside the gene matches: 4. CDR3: CASSILASGNNEQFF. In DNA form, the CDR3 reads TGTGCCAGTAGTATACTCGCTAGCGGGAACAATGAGCAGTTCTTC.

As DNA, the CDR3 is TGTGCCAGCAGCTTAGCGGCGGGACTAGCTCTCTACAATGAGCAGTTCTTC. Its translation: CASSLAAGLALYNEQFF. V gene TRBV7-9 combines with J gene TRBJ2-1; TRBD2 agrees at 9 bases. CDR1 and CDR2 (germline): SEHNR, FQNEAQ (reference sequence). With 0 bases clipped from V and 3 bases from J, the junction kept 6 bases outside the gene matches. CDR3 length: 17 residues.